The subject of this entry is one T cell receptor beta chain. The target antigen is unknown. This sample stems from a study of identical twins. Study-wide points: Fewer insertions were carried by abundant cord blood beta clonotypes, but none was seen in memory repertoires.

The CDR3 loop spans 15 amino acids. Germline V lookup: CDR1 GTSNPN, CDR2 SVGIG (reference sequence). Between the trimmed V and J ends, which lost 2 bases and 0 bases, there was a span of 13 bases. TCRdb reprocessed the 5' RACE reads with MiXCR, giving one entry per CDR3 protein. In the table there are around 480,000 distinct CDR3 sequences, 14% of which are singletons. Only healthy Caucasians were included as donors. The same sample was also used in a study of yellow fever vaccine responses in identical twins.

The clonotype was recovered from a woman younger than 30 in good health. V gene TRBV30 combines with J gene TRBJ1-2, with D possibly being TRBD1 (5 bases). The sequencing input was CD4+ T cells sorted from blood. The CDR3, as DNA: TGTGCCTGGAGTCCGGGGCCTGGGGCTAACTATGGCTACACCTTC. This encodes CAWSPGPGANYGYTF.